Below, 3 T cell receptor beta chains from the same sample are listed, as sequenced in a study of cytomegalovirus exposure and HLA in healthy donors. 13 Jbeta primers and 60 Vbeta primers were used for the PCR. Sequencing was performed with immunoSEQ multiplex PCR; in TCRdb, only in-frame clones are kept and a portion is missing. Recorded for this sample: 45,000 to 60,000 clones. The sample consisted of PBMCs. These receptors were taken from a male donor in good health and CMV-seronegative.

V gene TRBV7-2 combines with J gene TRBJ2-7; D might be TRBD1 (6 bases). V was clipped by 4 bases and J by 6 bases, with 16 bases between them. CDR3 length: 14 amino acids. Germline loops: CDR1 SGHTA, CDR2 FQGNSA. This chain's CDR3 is CASSSPTGYPEQYF. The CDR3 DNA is TGTGCCAGCAGCTCTCCTACAGGGTACCCCGAGCAGTACTTC. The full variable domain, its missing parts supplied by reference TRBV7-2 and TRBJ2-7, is GAGVSQSPSNKVTEKGKDVELRCDPISGHTALYWYRQSLGQGLEFLIYFQGNSAPDKSGLPSDRFSAERTGGSVSTLTIQRTQQEDSAVYLCASSSPTGYPEQYFGPGTRLTVT.

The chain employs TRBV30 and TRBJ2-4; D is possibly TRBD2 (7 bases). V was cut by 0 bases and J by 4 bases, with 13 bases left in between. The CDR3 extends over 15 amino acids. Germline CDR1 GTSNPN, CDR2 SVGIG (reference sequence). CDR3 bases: TGTGCCTGGAGTGTCACGGGGGGCCTAAAAAACATTCAGTACTTC. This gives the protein CAWSVTGGLKNIQYF.

The chain's CDR3 is CASTPQDKSHGYTF. CDR3 sequence (DNA): TGTGCCAGTACGCCCCAGGACAAAAGCCATGGCTACACCTTC. This chain connects TRBV19 to TRBJ1-2; TRBD1 might be the D (5 bases). V lost 7 bases and J lost 6, with 18 bases in between. The V gene's germline CDR1 is LNHDA and CDR2 SQIVND (reference sequence). The CDR3 extends over 14 amino acids.